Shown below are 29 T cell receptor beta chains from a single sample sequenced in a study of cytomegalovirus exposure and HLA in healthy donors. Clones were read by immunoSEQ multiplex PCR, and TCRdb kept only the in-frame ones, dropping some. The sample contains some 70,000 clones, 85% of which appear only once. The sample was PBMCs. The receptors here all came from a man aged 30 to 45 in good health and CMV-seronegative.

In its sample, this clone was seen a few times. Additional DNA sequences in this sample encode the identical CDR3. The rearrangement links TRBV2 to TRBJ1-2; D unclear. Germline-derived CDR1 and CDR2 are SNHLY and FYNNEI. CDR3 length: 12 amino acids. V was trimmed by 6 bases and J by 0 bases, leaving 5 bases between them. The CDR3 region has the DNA TGTGCCAGCAGCCCCACTAACTATGGCTACACCTTC. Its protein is CASSPTNYGYTF.

The CDR3 protein is CASSFTGTAYNEQFF. The CDR3, as DNA: TGTGCCAGCAGCTTCACCGGGACAGCCTACAATGAGCAGTTCTTC. V usage is TRBV7-3 and J usage is TRBJ2-1; 7 bases are a match to TRBD1. CDR3 length: 15 amino acids. Germline V lookup: CDR1 SGHTA, CDR2 FQGTGA. J was trimmed by 2 bases and V by 3 bases; bases with no gene match: 4.

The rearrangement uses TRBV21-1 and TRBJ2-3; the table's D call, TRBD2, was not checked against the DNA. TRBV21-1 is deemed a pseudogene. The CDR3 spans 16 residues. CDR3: CASSIYRGGSTDTQYF. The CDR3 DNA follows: TGTGCCAGCAGCATCTACCGGGGGGGGAGCACAGATACGCAGTATTTT.

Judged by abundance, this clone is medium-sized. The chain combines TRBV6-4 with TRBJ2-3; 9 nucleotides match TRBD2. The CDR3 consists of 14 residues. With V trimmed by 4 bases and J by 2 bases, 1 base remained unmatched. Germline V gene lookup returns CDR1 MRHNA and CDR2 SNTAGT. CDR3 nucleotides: TGTGCCAGCAGTGGCGGGGGGGCCACAGATACGCAGTATTTT. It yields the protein CASSGGGATDTQYF.

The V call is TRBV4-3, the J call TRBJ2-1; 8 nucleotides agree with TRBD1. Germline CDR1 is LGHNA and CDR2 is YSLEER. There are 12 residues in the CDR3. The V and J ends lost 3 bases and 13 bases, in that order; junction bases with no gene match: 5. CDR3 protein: CASSHAGQGQFF. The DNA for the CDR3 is TGCGCCAGCAGCCACGCCGGACAGGGACAGTTCTTC.

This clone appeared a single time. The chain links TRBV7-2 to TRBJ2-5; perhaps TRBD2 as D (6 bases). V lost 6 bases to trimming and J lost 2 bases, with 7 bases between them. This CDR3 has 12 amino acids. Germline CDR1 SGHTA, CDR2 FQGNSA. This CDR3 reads CASRGGQETQYF. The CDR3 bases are TGTGCCAGCAGGGGAGGACAAGAGACCCAGTACTTC. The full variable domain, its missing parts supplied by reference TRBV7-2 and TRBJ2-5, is GAGVSQSPSNKVTEKGKDVELRCDPISGHTALYWYRQSLGQGLEFLIYFQGNSAPDKSGLPSDRFSAERTGGSVSTLTIQRTQQEDSAVYLCASRGGQETQYFGPGTRLLVL.

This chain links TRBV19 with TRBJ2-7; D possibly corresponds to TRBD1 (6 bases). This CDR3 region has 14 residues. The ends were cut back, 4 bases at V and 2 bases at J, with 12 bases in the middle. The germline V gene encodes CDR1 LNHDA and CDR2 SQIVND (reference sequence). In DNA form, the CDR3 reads TGTGCCAGTAGTAGGGGCGAGGGGGCCTACGAGCAGTACGTC. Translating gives CASSRGEGAYEQYV.

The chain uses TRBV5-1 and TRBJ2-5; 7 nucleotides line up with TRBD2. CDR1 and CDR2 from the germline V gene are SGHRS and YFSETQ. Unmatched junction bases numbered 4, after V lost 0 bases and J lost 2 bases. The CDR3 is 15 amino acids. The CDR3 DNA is TGCGCCAGCAGCTTGGTCACGGGGGGACAAGAGACCCAGTACTTC. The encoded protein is CASSLVTGGQETQYF.

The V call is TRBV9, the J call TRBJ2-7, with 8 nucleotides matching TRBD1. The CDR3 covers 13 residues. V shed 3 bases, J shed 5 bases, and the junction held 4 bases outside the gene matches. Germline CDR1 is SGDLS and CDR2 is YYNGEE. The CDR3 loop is CASSARGRDEQYF. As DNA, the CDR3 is TGTGCCAGCAGCGCCAGGGGGCGCGACGAGCAGTACTTC.

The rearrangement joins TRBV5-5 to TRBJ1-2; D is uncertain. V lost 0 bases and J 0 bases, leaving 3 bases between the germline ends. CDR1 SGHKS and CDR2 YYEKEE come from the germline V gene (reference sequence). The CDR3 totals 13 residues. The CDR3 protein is CASSLDTNYGYTF. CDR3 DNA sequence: TGTGCCAGCAGCTTGGACACTAACTATGGCTACACCTTC.

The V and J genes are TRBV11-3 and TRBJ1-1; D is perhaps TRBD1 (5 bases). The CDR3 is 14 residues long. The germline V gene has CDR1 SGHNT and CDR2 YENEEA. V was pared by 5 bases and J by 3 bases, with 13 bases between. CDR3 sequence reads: CASSLVGEDTEAFF. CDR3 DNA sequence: TGTGCCAGCAGCCTAGTGGGGGAGGACACTGAAGCTTTCTTT.

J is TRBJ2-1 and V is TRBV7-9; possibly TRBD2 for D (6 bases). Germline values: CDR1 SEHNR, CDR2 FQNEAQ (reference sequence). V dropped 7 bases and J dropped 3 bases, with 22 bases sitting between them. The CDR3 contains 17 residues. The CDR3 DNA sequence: TGTGCCAGCAACCGGCCTCTAGCGCGGGGCCTCTACAATGAGCAGTTCTTC. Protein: CASNRPLARGLYNEQFF.

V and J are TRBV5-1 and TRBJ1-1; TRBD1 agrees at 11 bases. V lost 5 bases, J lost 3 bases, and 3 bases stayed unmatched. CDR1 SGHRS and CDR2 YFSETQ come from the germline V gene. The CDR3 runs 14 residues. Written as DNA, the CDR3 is TGCGCCAGCAGAGGACAGGGGGCTGACACTGAAGCTTTCTTT. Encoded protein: CASRGQGADTEAFF.

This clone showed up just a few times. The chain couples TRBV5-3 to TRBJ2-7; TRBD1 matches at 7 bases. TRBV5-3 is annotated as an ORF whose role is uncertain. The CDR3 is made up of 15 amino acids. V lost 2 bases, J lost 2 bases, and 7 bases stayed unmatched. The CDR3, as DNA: TGTGCCAGAAGCTTTGCGCAGGGGGTTACCTACGAGCAGTACGTC. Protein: CARSFAQGVTYEQYV.

CDR3 sequence: CASSLWWLAGTNEQFF. As DNA, the CDR3 is TGCGCCAGCAGCTTGTGGTGGCTAGCGGGAACAAATGAGCAGTTCTTC. J is TRBJ2-1 and V is TRBV5-1; 9 positions match TRBD2. Unmatched junction bases numbered 9, after V lost 1 base and J lost 7 bases. The length of the CDR3 is 16 residues. Germline V lookup: CDR1 SGHRS, CDR2 YFSETQ.

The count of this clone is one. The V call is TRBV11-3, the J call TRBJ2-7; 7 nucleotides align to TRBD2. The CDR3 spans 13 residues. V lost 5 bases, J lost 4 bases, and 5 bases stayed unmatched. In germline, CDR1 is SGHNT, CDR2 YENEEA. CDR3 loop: CASSPPGGYEQYV. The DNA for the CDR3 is TGTGCCAGCAGCCCCCCGGGGGGATACGAGCAGTACGTC.

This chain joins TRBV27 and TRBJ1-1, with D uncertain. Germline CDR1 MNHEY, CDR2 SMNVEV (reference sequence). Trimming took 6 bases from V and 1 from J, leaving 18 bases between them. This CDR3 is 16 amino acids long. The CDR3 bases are TGTGCCAGCAGCCCTCTCAGGCCTATTGGGAACACTGAAGCTTTCTTT. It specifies CASSPLRPIGNTEAFF.

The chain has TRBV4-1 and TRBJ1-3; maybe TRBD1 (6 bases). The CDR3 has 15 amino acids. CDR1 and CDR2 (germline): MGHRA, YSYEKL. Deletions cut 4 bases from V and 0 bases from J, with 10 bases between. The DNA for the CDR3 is TGCGCCAGCAGCCGTCGGACAGACTCTGGAAACACCATATATTTT. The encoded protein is CASSRRTDSGNTIYF.

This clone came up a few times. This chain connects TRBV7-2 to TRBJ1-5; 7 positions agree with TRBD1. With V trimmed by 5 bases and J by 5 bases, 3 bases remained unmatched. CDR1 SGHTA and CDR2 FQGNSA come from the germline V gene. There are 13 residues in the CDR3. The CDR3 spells CASSLQGDQPQHF. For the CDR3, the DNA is TGTGCCAGCAGCCTGCAGGGGGATCAGCCCCAGCATTTT.

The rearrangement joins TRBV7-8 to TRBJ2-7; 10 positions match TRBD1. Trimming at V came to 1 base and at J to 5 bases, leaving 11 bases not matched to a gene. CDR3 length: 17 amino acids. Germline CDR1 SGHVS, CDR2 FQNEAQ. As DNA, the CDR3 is TGTGCCAGCAGCTTAGTAGGATGGGGACAGGGGAATAACGAGCAGTACTTC. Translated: CASSLVGWGQGNNEQYF.

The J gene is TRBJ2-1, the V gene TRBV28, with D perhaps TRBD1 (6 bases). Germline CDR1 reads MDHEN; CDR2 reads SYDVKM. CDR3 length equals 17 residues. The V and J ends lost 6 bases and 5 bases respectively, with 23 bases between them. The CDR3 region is CASSFWRGQGLNNEQFF. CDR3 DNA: TGTGCCAGCAGCTTCTGGAGAGGGCAGGGGCTAAACAATGAGCAGTTCTTC.

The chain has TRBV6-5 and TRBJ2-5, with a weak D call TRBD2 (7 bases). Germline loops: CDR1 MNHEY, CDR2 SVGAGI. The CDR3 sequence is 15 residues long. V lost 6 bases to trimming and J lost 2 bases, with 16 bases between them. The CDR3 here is CASRGGGRGQETQYF. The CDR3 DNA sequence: TGTGCCAGCAGGGGGGGAGGGAGGGGGCAAGAGACCCAGTACTTC.

The CDR3 reads CASRRQGLEQYF. The CDR3 DNA sequence: TGTGCCAGCAGGCGACAGGGGTTAGAGCAGTACTTC. V is TRBV6-5 and J is TRBJ2-7, with 8 bases aligning to TRBD1. This CDR3 spans 12 amino acids. V trimming: 6 bases; J trimming: 7 bases; junction bases outside the gene matches: 5. Germline-derived CDR1 and CDR2 are MNHEY and SVGAGI.

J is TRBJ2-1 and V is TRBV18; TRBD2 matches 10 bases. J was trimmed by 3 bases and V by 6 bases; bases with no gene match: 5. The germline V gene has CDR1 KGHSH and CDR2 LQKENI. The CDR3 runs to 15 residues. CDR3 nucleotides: TGTGCCAGCTCGAAGGGGACTAGCGTCTACAATGAGCAGTTCTTC. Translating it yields CASSKGTSVYNEQFF.

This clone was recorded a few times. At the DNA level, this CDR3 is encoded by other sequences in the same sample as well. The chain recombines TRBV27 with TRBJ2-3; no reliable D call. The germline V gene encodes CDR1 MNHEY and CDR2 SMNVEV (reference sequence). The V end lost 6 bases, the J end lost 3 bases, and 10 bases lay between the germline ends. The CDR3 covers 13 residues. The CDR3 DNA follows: TGTGCCAGCAGCTCCCTACTGACAGATACGCAGTATTTT. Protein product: CASSSLLTDTQYF.

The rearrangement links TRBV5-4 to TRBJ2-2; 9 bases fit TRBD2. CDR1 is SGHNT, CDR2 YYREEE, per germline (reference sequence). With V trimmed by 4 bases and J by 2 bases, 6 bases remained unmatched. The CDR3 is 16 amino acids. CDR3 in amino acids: CASSPLAGVNTGELFF. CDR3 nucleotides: TGTGCCAGCAGCCCCTTAGCGGGGGTCAACACCGGGGAGCTGTTTTTT.

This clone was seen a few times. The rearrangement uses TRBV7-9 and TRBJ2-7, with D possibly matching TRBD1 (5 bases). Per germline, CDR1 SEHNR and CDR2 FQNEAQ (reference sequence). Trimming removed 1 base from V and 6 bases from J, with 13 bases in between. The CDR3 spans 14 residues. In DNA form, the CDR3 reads TGTGCCAGCAGCTTAGGGGGCAGGGCTCGCGAGCAGTACGTC. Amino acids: CASSLGGRAREQYV.

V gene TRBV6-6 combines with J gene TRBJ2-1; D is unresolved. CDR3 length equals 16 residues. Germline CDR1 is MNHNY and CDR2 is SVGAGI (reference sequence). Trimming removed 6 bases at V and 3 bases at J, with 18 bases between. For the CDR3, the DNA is TGTGCCAGCAGGATTGGCGACTTCCTTGGCTACAATGAGCAGTTCTTC. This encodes CASRIGDFLGYNEQFF.

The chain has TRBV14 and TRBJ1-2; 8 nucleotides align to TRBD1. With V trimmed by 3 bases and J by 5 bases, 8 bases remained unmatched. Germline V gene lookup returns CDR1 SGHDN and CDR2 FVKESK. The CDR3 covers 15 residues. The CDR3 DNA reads TGTGCCAGCAGCCAGCTAAGGACAGGGATTTATGGCTACACCTTC. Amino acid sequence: CASSQLRTGIYGYTF.